The 11 T cell receptor beta chains given below trace back to one sample, sequenced in a study of Tregs in tolerant kidney transplant recipients. The data were produced by immunoSEQ multiplex PCR, yet TCRdb's version contains in-frame clones alone and is incomplete. The sample has tens of thousands of clones; more than 85% are singletons. Recipients received nonmyeloablative bone marrow transplants from related graft donors, with transient mixed chimerism. Source: CD4+ T cells from blood (PBMCs), taken 12 months after the transplant. These receptors were obtained from a human patient who received a combined kidney and bone marrow transplant. Some T cells may originate from the graft donor.

This clone was observed once. The chain couples TRBV7-2 to TRBJ2-6; unclear D gene. The length of the CDR3 is 15 residues. Trimming stripped 4 bases from V and 0 bases from J, with 7 bases between. Germline CDR1 and CDR2: SGHTA and FQGNSA. CDR3 sequence (DNA): TGTGCCAGCAGCTCAGTCTTCTCTGGGGCCAACGTCCTGACTTTC. It codes for CASSSVFSGANVLTF.

The rearrangement joins TRBV11-2 to TRBJ2-7, with D possibly matching TRBD2 (6 bases). Germline CDR1 reads SGHAT; CDR2 reads FQNNGV. Trimming removed 1 base from V and 3 bases from J, with 10 bases in between. The CDR3 is 14 amino acids. The CDR3 DNA reads as TGTGCCAGCAGCTTAGCTCCGGGAGTCTACGAGCAGTACTTC. Translating it yields CASSLAPGVYEQYF.

The chain uses TRBV7-9 and TRBJ1-1; TRBD1 agrees at 10 bases. The CDR3 runs to 14 residues. Germline V lookup: CDR1 SEHNR, CDR2 FQNEAQ (reference sequence). V lost 5 bases, J lost 4 bases, and 4 bases stayed unmatched. CDR3 nucleotides: TGTGCCAGCAGCCCCGGACAGGGGGTCACTGAAGCTTTCTTT. This encodes CASSPGQGVTEAFF.

In DNA form, the CDR3 reads TGTGCCAGCAGCTTAGACGTACTAGCCCATAAGCAGTTCTTC. Protein: CASSLDVLAHKQFF. The chain recombines TRBV7-2 with TRBJ2-1; a weak D match, TRBD2 (6 bases). Germline CDR1 is SGHTA and CDR2 is FQGNSA. The V and J ends lost 1 base and 11 bases respectively, with 15 bases between them. The CDR3 sequence is 14 residues long. Drawing the rest from reference TRBV7-2 and TRBJ2-1, the complete variable domain is GAGVSQSPSNKVTEKGKDVELRCDPISGHTALYWYRQSLGQGLEFLIYFQGNSAPDKSGLPSDRFSAERTGGSVSTLTIQRTQQEDSAVYLCASSLDVLAHKQFFGPGTRLTVL.

This chain links TRBV6-5 with TRBJ2-3; 7 nucleotides align to TRBD1. The CDR3 totals 14 residues. V gave up 6 bases and J gave up 8 bases; unmatched junction bases: 11. Germline values: CDR1 MNHEY, CDR2 SVGAGI. The CDR3 DNA sequence: TGTGCCAGCAGGACCACCCACAGGGGCGCTACGCAGTATTTT. Translated: CASRTTHRGATQYF.

The V gene is TRBV13, the J gene TRBJ1-4; no clear D gene. This CDR3 comprises 14 residues. V was cut by 0 bases and J by 7 bases, with 9 bases left in between. Germline CDR1 is PRHDT and CDR2 is FYEKMQ (reference sequence). The CDR3 loop reads CASSLGGPFEKLFF. In DNA, the CDR3 is TGTGCCAGCAGCTTAGGGGGCCCTTTTGAAAAACTGTTTTTT.

The rearrangement uses TRBV30 and TRBJ2-1, with 8 bases lining up with TRBD1. The J segment lost 13 bases and the V segment lost 0 bases, leaving 8 bases of the junction unmatched. The CDR3 has 13 residues. From germline, CDR1 is GTSNPN and CDR2 SVGIG (reference sequence). The CDR3 region is CAWSVTGTGLQFF. In DNA form, the CDR3 reads TGTGCCTGGAGTGTAACCGGGACAGGCTTACAGTTCTTC.

The chain employs TRBV10-3 and TRBJ2-7, with TRBD2 matching over 11 bases. CDR1 ENHRY and CDR2 SYGVKD come from the germline V gene. V shed 3 bases, J shed 1 base, and the junction held 11 bases outside the gene matches. The CDR3 has 18 residues. The DNA for the CDR3 is TGTGCCATCAGTGAACGAGGCGCTAGCGGGAGGCCGTCCTACGAGCAGTACTTC. Translated: CAISERGASGRPSYEQYF.

The chain couples TRBV5-4 to TRBJ2-1; 7 positions match TRBD1. There are 15 residues in the CDR3. The V gene's germline CDR1 is SGHNT and CDR2 YYREEE (reference sequence). The ends lost 4 bases at V and 9 bases at J; junction bases unmatched: 13. DNA of the CDR3: TGTGCCAGCAGCCTCCTGGGAATTAACAGGGGTGAGCAGTTCTTC. Its protein product is CASSLLGINRGEQFF.

In its sample, this clone was seen once. The CDR3 DNA reads TGCGCCAGCAGCCCCACGGCGGGGGCGCACCGCGATACGCAGTATTTT. Translated: CASSPTAGAHRDTQYF. This chain joins TRBV4-3 and TRBJ2-3; D perhaps matches TRBD2 (7 bases). CDR1 is LGHNA, CDR2 YSLEER, per germline. Trimming pared 4 bases from V and 6 bases from J, leaving 20 bases between. There are 16 residues in the CDR3.

The chain has TRBV15 and TRBJ2-3; TRBD2 is a possible D gene (5 bases). CDR1 is LNHNV and CDR2 is YYDKDF in the germline V gene (reference sequence). Between the trimmed V and J ends, which lost 5 bases and 6 bases, there was a span of 21 bases. The CDR3 covers 16 residues. DNA for the CDR3: TGTGCCACCAGCGAGGAGTACTCCCACTCGGGGGATACGCAGTATTTT. It translates to CATSEEYSHSGDTQYF.